This TCR beta chain was profiled in a study of cytomegalovirus exposure and HLA in healthy donors (dated 2017 in TCRdb). Some background on the complete study: An earlier analysis of about 560 of the donors reported 250 to 350 Gb of sequence data and approximately 120 million unique TCR beta sequences obtained from around 180 million T cells. Roughly 300 gigabases of sequencing data and around 85 million unique TCR sequences made up an early release that covered 500 to 650 HLA-typed donors. The genetic ancestry cluster associated with self-reported Caucasian donors included 70% to 85% of the roughly 410 genotyped donors. The study was designed to test whether signatures of past pathogen exposure could be identified by cataloging public T cell receptors. The study used immunosequencing to profile the T cell repertoires of more than 650 subjects and linked those repertoires to cytomegalovirus serostatus. In addition to the first cohort of 666 subjects, a separate validation cohort of about 120 different subjects was used. To predict cytomegalovirus infection status, the study brought together high-throughput TCR immunosequencing, statistical association of individual TCRs with disease status, and machine learning. To study patterns of TCR occurrence, a later analysis re-analyzed previously published TCR beta repertoires from around 670 donors and added high-resolution HLA genotyping. The later analysis used no new phenotypic data to find candidate immune exposures, relying instead on TCR beta sequences and their occurrence across donors. An earlier analysis of some 500 of the donors used high-throughput TCR beta sequencing to judge whether each TCR beta V gene segment behaved as functional or pseudogenic. Donor age, sex, ethnicity and CMV serostatus were compiled together with the repertoire data. A later genetic analysis took genome-wide SNP genotypes for about 55% of the 666 donors and used that subset as a discovery cohort. All discovery cohort repertoires had been generated on a single sequencing platform. Both class I and class II loci were covered by HLA typing, at four-digit resolution. Typing coverage varied by locus: roughly 629-630 donors for A, B, C, DRB1 and DQB1; under 550 for DQA1; about 590 for DPA1; around 450 for DPB1. Four or five DR-DQ haplotypes were handled as single units for association and clustering, since linkage in the cohort was strong. Across 398 genotyped donors of the cohort, an average of about 240,000 unique TCR beta nucleotide sequences per donor were sequenced, and roughly 20% of those sequences were non-productive.

Overall results and qualifications from the work: In a later analysis, TCR association rates were found to vary across HLA loci, with the most associated TCRs seen for DRB1 alleles and the fewest for HLA-C alleles. Broadly in line with IMGT annotations, most TCR beta V segments showed up in productive rearrangements about 87% or about 30% of the time in an earlier analysis of about 500 of the donors. The study listed 150 to 200 TCR beta chains as associated with cytomegalovirus. The only immune exposure information available for the cohort was CMV serostatus. Over 15 rarely observed V segments, including chromosome 9 orphons, were excluded from the earlier analysis of a few hundred of the donors because counts were too low. Correlated functional status among segregating V segments might be attributable to linkage disequilibrium, but an unknown experimental factor could not be ruled out. At a false discovery rate of 0.05, a later analysis linked 16,951 TCR beta sequences to specific HLA alleles. Several of the top co-occurrence clusters appeared to be linked to parvovirus B19, influenza, CMV and Epstein-Barr virus, according to a later analysis. Compared with equally common non-associated chains, HLA-associated TCR beta chains in a later analysis were more clonally expanded and had lower generation probabilities. Most TCR sequences were observed very rarely across donors, whereas some public TCRs were present in many individuals. A group of highly shared sequence variants was considered likely to be a technical artifact of the sequencing pipeline. Some IMGT-functional V segments, including TRBV6-2 and TRBV6-3, could not be told apart with the 87-base-pair reads, so those segments were excluded. Because some donors lacked HLA typing at each locus, the association tests relied only on the typed subset. Strong co-occurrence of HLA alleles, especially DR and DQ, made assigning TCR associations to individual alleles difficult. Compared with the roughly 700-donor mean, donors in an Asian-associated ancestry cluster had fewer N-insertions in productive TCRs, according to a later genetic analysis. According to the authors, the approach could potentially be generalized to other disease states and immunological phenotypes. Roughly uniform sequencing depth across donors was assumed in presence/absence analyses, although this assumption may not hold. The classifier was reported to diagnose cytomegalovirus status with high specificity and sensitivity in both the original and validation cohorts. A later analysis found that most CMV-associated TCR beta chains appeared HLA-restricted, with HLA associations seemingly driven largely by CMV exposure. In a later genetic analysis, a missense DCLRE1C variant was associated with V-gene and J-gene trimming of TCR beta chains, and the association was replicated in an independent cohort. This cohort had only TCR beta chains sequenced, and the lack of alpha or paired-chain data limited which features could be detected. A further reported finding was that TCR beta sequences accurately predicted the HLA-A and HLA-B alleles for most subjects in the first cohort. In vitro tests confirmed that a few of the cytomegalovirus-associated TCR beta chains recognize cytomegalovirus antigens.

The cohort was made up of approximately 670 healthy bone marrow donors. All cohort members were sampled while nominally healthy, although unrecorded immune exposures were likely present. The donor tested CMV seronegative and was one of the 352 seronegative cohort members. Every donor gave a peripheral blood sample, and the peripheral blood mononuclear cells from that sample were used for TCR beta sequencing. The Qiagen DNeasy Blood Extraction Kit was used to extract genomic DNA from the blood cell samples. The germline V and J ends show losses of 4 bases and 5 bases respectively, and no gene match explains 6 bases of the junction. CDR1 and CDR2, per the germline V gene, are SGHVS and FNYEAQ. Measured from the cysteine to the phenylalanine, the CDR3 is 14 residues long. Only the CDR3 part of the read is kept: 42 bases, read in frame from the first base. Library generation was performed with the immunoSEQ multiplex PCR assay. A mixture of 60 forward primers for TCR Vbeta segments and 13 reverse primers for TCR Jbeta segments was used in the multiplex PCR. Amplification of the CDR3 region of rearranged TCR beta genes was performed with a multiplex PCR assay on genomic DNA. The Illumina HiSeq System was used to sequence the amplified TCR beta libraries as 87-base-pair reads. The study's processing was this. A later analysis tallied about 77 million unique TCR beta chains across the approximately 670 repertoires, and around 10 million of those chains were shared by two or more donors. Raw reads were error-corrected and collapsed into unique sequences by a nearest-neighbor algorithm in which closely related sequences were merged to remove PCR and sequencing errors. Alignment of CDR3 sequences to IMGT reference sequences was used to assign V, D and J gene segments. For a sequence to be retained, a match of at least six nucleotides was required to both a V gene segment and a J gene segment. A rearrangement counted as productive if the CDR3 had no stop codons and remained in frame with V and J, and every other rearrangement counted as non-productive. CDR3 was defined by IMGT convention, running from the second conserved V-encoded cysteine to the conserved J-encoded phenylalanine. The earlier analysis of fewer than 750 of the donors excluded sequences that lacked an unambiguous match to a single V gene segment. In an earlier analysis of about 590 of the donors, a V segment was called functional when productive rearrangements were above 56.7%, and segregating when the standard deviation between donors exceeded 5%. A statistical classification framework was built to diagnose cytomegalovirus status from the catalog of TCR beta chain sequences. V and J gene assignment, in a later analysis, came from comparing TCR nucleotide sequences with IMGT/GENE-DB human TR gene sequences. In a later analysis, CDR3 sequences and most-parsimonious VDJ recombination scenarios were assigned using the TCRdist pipeline. In a later analysis, every TCR beta chain was defined by the combination of its CDR3 amino acid sequence and its V-gene family, and reads without a unique V-gene family were dropped. To address suspected cross-contamination and a sequencing artifact, a later analysis removed around 590 highly shared, low-generation-probability nucleotide sequences. In a later analysis, a clonal expansion index for each public chain was calculated from normalized within-repertoire ranks of inferred template counts. Generation probabilities in a later analysis came from a VDJ recombination model fitted to out-of-frame rearrangements, and those results were checked against IGoR. In a later analysis, TCR-TCR, TCR-HLA and TCR-CMV co-occurrence was scored with hypergeometric tests, and a repertoire-size bias correction was applied to TCR pairs. In a later analysis, false discovery rates were estimated by permuting HLA or CMV assignments 20 times. In a later analysis, co-occurring TCRs were grouped with DBSCAN, and TCRdist sequence similarity was added when clustering was performed within HLA-allele-positive subsets. Repertoires with fewer than 30,000 or more than 120,000 public chains, plus five repertoires with anomalous nucleotide sharing, were excluded from co-occurrence clustering. The table comes from immuneACCESS by way of TCRdb, which keeps in-frame sequences with V and J called. Part of the clones is missing from these tables; in studies checked, under half for an unresolved V gene and the rest for unknown reasons. The D gene and trimming were derived from the DNA, and the V and J assignments and clone size from that table. This sample holds some 130,000 clones; roughly three quarters were observed only once. Roughly 2% of the sample rests with the top ten.

In this sample, this clone turned up a few times. Its antigen target is currently unknown. Base qualities are not provided; no much larger clone lies one nucleotide away. The V and J segments used are TRBV7-6 and TRBJ2-5, with TRBD1 identical over 8 junction bases. Sequencing input: PBMCs. The TCR originated in a man under 40 in good health and CMV-seronegative. The CDR3 is CASSSGQGWETQYF. The DNA is TGTGCCAGCAGCTCAGGACAGGGCTGGGAGACCCAGTACTTC.